Given below is one T cell receptor (beta chain) in context. The antigen remains unidentified. Clones were sequenced by immunoSEQ multiplex PCR, and TCRdb holds only the in-frame ones, with some missing. The table has 90,000 to 95,000 clones, approximately 78% seen once; the top ten hold 2% to 2.5%. The CDR3 loop spans 14 amino acids. CDR1 and CDR2 (germline): SGHRS, YFSETQ. Trimming cost V 5 bases and J 4 bases, with 14 bases left between them. The sample originates from a study of glioma-infiltrating T cells after dendritic cell vaccination. The time point: after dendritic cell vaccination, including at tumor progression/relapse. All glioblastoma patients lacked an isocitrate dehydrogenase mutation. Whole-study results and caveats: The cohort had few patients with full blood and tumor sets. Higher TCR clonality did not directly relate to longer survival.

The V gene is TRBV5-1, the J gene TRBJ2-3, with D possibly matching TRBD2 (5 bases). The sequenced sample was blood, obtained after dendritic cell vaccination. This receptor was taken from a human donor with glioblastoma. The CDR3 nucleotides are TGCGCCAGCAGAGAAGGGCCCGGGGCAGATACGCAGTATTTT. Encoded protein: CASREGPGADTQYF.